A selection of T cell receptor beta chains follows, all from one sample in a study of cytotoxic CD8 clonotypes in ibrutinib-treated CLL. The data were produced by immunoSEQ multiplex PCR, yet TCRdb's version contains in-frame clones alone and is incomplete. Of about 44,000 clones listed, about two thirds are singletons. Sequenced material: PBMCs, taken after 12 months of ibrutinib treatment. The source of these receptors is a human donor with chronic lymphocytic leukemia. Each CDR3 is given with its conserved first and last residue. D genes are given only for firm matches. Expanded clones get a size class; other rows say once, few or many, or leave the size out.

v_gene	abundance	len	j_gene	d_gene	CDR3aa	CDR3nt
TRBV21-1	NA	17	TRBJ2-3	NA	CASSKARPRVSTDTQYF	TGTGCCAGCAGCAAAGCCCGCCCCAGGGTTAGCACAGATACGCAGTATTTT
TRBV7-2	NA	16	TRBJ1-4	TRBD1	CASSLMNTGGGEKLFF	TGTGCCAGCAGCCTAATGAACACAGGGGGTGGGGAAAAACTGTTTTTT
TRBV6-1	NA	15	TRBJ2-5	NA	CASSEAGQRVGTQYF	TGTGCCAGCAGTGAAGCAGGCCAAAGGGTAGGGACCCAGTACTTC
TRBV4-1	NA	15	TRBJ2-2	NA	CASSQRRGDSGELFF	TGCGCCAGCAGCCAGCGCAGGGGGGATTCCGGGGAGCTGTTTTTT
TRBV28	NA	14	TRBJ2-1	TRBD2	CANRASGSHNEQFF	TGTGCCAACCGGGCTAGCGGGTCCCACAATGAGCAGTTCTTC
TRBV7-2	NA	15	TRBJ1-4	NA	CASSLGLGANEKLFF	TGTGCCAGCAGCTTAGGGCTGGGGGCTAATGAAAAACTGTTTTTT
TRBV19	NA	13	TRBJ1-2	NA	CASSLGSNYGYTF	TGTGCCAGTAGTTTGGGATCGAACTATGGCTACACCTTC
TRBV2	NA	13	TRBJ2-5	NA	CASSEFREETQYF	TGTGCCAGCAGTGAATTCAGGGAAGAGACCCAGTACTTC
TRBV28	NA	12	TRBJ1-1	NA	CASSRRNTEAFF	TGTGCCAGCAGTCGAAGGAACACTGAAGCTTTCTTT
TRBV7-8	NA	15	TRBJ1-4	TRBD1	CASSSLGQGNEKLFF	TGTGCCAGCAGCTCACTAGGACAGGGTAATGAAAAACTGTTTTTT
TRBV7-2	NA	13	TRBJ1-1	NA	CASSRDVNTEAFF	TGTGCCAGCAGCCGGGACGTGAACACTGAAGCTTTCTTT
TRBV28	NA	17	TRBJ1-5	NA	CASSPLGGFPSNQPQHF	TGTGCCAGCAGTCCATTAGGGGGATTCCCTAGCAATCAGCCCCAGCATTTT
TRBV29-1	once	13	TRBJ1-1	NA	CSVERGTYTEAFF	TGCAGCGTTGAGAGGGGAACATACACTGAAGCTTTCTTT
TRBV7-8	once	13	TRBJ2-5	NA	CASRAPLQETQYF	TGTGCCAGCAGGGCCCCACTCCAAGAGACCCAGTACTTC
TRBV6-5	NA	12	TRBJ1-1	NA	CASNTPNTEAFF	TGTGCCAGCAACACCCCCAACACTGAAGCTTTCTTT
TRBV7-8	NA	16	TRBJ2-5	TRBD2	CASSLRTSGGRETQYF	TGTGCCAGCAGCTTAAGGACTAGCGGGGGGCGAGAGACCCAGTACTTC
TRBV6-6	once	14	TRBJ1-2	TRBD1	CASSLTGEYYGYTF	TGTGCCAGCAGTTTGACAGGGGAGTACTATGGCTACACCTTC
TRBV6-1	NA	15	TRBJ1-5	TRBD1	CASSPTSQGDQPQHF	TGTGCCAGCAGCCCCACGAGCCAGGGGGATCAGCCCCAGCATTTT
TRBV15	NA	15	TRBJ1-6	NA	CATSPSPPGDSPLHF	TGTGCCACCAGCCCATCGCCTCCAGGGGATTCACCCCTCCACTTT
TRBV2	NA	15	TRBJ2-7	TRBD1	CASLLTGGQPYEQYF	TGTGCCAGTCTTTTAACAGGGGGGCAACCCTACGAGCAGTACTTC
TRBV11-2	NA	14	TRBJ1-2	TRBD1	CASSSDRGLRGYTF	TGTGCCAGCAGCTCCGATAGGGGGCTAAGGGGCTACACCTTC
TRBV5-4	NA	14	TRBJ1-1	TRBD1	CASSPRDRAAEAFF	TGTGCCAGCAGCCCGCGCGACAGGGCGGCTGAAGCTTTCTTT
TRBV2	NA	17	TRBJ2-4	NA	CASATSSGALAGDIQYF	TGTGCCAGCGCCACTTCTTCGGGGGCCCTAGCCGGTGACATTCAGTACTTC
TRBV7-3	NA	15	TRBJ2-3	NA	CASSRNPGTTDTQYF	TGTGCCAGCAGCCGAAACCCGGGGACCACAGATACGCAGTATTTT
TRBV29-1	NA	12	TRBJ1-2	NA	CSVDRVGYGYTF	TGCAGCGTTGACAGGGTCGGCTATGGCTACACCTTC
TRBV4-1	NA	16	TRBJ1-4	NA	CASSHPPGHLNEKLFF	TGCGCCAGCAGCCACCCTCCGGGACACCTGAATGAAAAACTGTTTTTT
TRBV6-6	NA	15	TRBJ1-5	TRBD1	CASSRDRYSNQPQHF	TGTGCCAGCAGCCGGGACAGATATAGCAATCAGCCCCAGCATTTT
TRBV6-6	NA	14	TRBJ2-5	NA	CASSYRPPQETQYF	TGTGCCAGCAGTTACCGACCTCCCCAAGAGACCCAGTACTTC
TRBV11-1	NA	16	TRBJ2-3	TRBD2	CASSSRGGLLGDTQYF	TGTGCCAGCAGCTCTCGCGGGGGGCTCCTAGGAGATACGCAGTATTTT
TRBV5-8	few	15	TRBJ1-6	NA	CASSLQGRGVSPLHF	TGTGCCAGCAGCTTGCAGGGCCGAGGAGTATCACCCCTCCACTTT
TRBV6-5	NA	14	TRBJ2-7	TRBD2	CASSFRTSSYEQYF	TGTGCCAGCAGTTTCCGGACTAGTAGCTACGAGCAGTACTTC
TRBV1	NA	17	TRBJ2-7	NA	CTSRDSAPGTNSYEQYF	TGCACCAGCAGGGACTCGGCGCCCGGGACAAACTCCTACGAGCAGTACTTC
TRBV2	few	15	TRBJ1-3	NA	CASSVYSNSGNTIYF	TGTGCCAGCAGTGTCTACAGCAACTCTGGAAACACCATATATTTT
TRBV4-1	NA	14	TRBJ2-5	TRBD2	CASSPLAGGDHQYF	TGCGCCAGCAGCCCACTAGCGGGGGGGGACCACCAGTACTTC
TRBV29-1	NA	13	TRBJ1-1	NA	CSVEERENTEAFF	TGCAGCGTTGAAGAACGGGAGAACACTGAAGCTTTCTTT
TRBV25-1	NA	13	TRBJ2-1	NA	CASSESYYNEQFF	TGTGCCAGCAGTGAATCGTACTACAATGAGCAGTTCTTC
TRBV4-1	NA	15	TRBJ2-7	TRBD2	CASSRLGGAAYEQYF	TGCGCCAGCAGCCGCCTCGGGGGGGCCGCCTACGAGCAGTACTTC
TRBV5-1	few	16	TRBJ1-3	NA	CASMWGAGVSGNTIYF	TGCGCCAGCATGTGGGGAGCAGGCGTCTCTGGAAACACCATATATTTT
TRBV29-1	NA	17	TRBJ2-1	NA	CSVRSPRGIGRYNEQFF	TGCAGCGTTCGATCCCCGAGGGGCATCGGACGATACAATGAGCAGTTCTTC
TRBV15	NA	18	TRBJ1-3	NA	CATSRDRSWDYSGNTIYF	TGTGCCACCAGCAGAGATAGGTCCTGGGACTACTCTGGAAACACCATATATTTT
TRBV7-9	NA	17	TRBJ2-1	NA	CASSSPGRDPALNEQFF	TGTGCCAGCAGCTCACCGGGGCGGGACCCGGCCTTGAATGAGCAGTTCTTC
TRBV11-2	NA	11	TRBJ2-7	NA	CASTGSYEQYF	TGTGCCAGTACAGGAAGCTACGAGCAGTACTTC
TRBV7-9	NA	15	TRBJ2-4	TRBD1	CASSPTGLAKNIQYF	TGTGCCAGCAGCCCGACAGGGTTAGCCAAAAACATTCAGTACTTC
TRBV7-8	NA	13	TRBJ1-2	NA	CASSPQENYGYTF	TGTGCCAGCAGCCCACAGGAGAACTATGGCTACACCTTC
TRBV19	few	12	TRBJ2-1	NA	CASSGGWNEQFF	TGTGCCAGTAGTGGAGGGTGGAATGAGCAGTTCTTC
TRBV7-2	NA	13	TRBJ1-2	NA	CASSQQGVYGYTF	TGTGCCAGCAGTCAGCAGGGAGTATATGGCTACACCTTC
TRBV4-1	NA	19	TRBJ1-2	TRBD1	CASSQDGGTGYSVNYGYTF	TGCGCCAGCAGCCAAGACGGAGGGACAGGGTATTCGGTTAACTATGGCTACACCTTC
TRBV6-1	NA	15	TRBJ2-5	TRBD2	CASSRLAGEQETQYF	TGTGCCAGCAGTCGGCTAGCGGGGGAGCAAGAGACCCAGTACTTC
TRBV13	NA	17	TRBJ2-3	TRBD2	CASSSPRWREGTDTQYF	TGTGCCAGCAGCTCGCCTCGTTGGCGGGAGGGGACAGATACGCAGTATTTT
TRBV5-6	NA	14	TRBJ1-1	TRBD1	CASSLQGAVEEAFF	TGTGCCAGCAGCTTACAGGGGGCAGTTGAAGAAGCTTTCTTT
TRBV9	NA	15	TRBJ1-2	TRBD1	CASSARDRGTKGYTF	TGTGCCAGCAGCGCCCGAGACAGGGGAACGAAAGGCTACACCTTC
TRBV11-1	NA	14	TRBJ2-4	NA	CASSWQGGENIQYF	TGTGCCAGCAGCTGGCAGGGAGGTGAGAACATTCAGTACTTC
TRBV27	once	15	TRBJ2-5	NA	CASSPGDWTQETQYF	TGTGCCAGCAGTCCCGGGGATTGGACACAAGAGACCCAGTACTTC
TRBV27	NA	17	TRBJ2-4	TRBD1	CASTTSQGGKAKNIQYF	TGTGCCAGCACTACCTCACAGGGGGGAAAAGCCAAAAACATTCAGTACTTC
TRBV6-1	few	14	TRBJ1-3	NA	CASSASRSGNTIYF	TGTGCCAGCAGTGCATCAAGGTCTGGAAACACCATATATTTT
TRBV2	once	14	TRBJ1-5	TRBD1	CASGGGKGNQPQHF	TGTGCCAGCGGAGGGGGCAAGGGCAATCAGCCCCAGCATTTT
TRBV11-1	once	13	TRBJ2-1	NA	CASSMTADNEQFF	TGTGCCAGCAGCATGACAGCCGACAATGAGCAGTTCTTC